The clone carrying this T cell receptor beta chain was picked up many times. The antigen is undetermined. TCRdb processed the 5' RACE reads anew with MiXCR; each CDR3 protein has one entry. The sample has about 510,000 distinct CDR3 sequences, about 5.7% seen once. These data belong to a study of CD8 T cells in ankylosing spondylitis. Study results and caveats: From matched ankylosing spondylitis synovial fluid, disease-linked clones were reportedly recovered at significantly enriched levels. Characteristic of ankylosing spondylitis blood, it appeared, was a TCR beta motif comprising fewer than 10 highly homologous variants. Before this, some motif variants had been reported in reactive arthritis synovial fluid and blood.

V was trimmed by 5 bases and J by 1 base, leaving 12 bases between them. CDR3 length: 13 amino acids. Germline CDR1 DFQATT, CDR2 SNEGSKA (reference sequence). This receptor was taken from a male donor with ankylosing spondylitis. Sequencing used blood, either unsorted or a sorted T cell fraction (not recorded which). The chain recombines TRBV20-1 with TRBJ2-7, with unresolved D. The DNA of the CDR3 is TGCAGTGCTCTTAGGACGGATTCCTACGAGCAGTACTTC. Protein: CSALRTDSYEQYF.